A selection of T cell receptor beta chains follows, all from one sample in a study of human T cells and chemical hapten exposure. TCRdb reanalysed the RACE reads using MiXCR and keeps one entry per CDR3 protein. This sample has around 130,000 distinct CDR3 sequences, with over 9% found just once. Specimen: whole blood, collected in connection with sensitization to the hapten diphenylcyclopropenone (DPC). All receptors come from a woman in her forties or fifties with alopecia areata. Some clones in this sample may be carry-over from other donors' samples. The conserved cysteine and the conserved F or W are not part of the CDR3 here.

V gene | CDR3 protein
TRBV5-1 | ASSSSLGDTQY
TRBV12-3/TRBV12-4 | ASSPLTGQPQH
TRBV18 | ASSPDSNYGYT
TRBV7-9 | ASSSLPGLRTTTTKETQY
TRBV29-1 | SVGPDREETQY
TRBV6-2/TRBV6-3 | ASIPTGTLARNEQF
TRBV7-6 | ASSFSRDGRTDTQY
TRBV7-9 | ASSQRETQY
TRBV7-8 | ASSAGLNSPLH
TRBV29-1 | SVGGGGDTQY
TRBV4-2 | ASSRPGADPSGTEAF
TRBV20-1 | SASKTVQYNEQF
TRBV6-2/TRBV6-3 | ASRTTMTGSH
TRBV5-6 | ASSSQGIPGELF
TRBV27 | ASSLTAYSGNTIY
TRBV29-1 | SVDDEGEQY
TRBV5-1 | ASSLEGHGSNGYT
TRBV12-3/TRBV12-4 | ASSYRQGRV
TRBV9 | ASSAWTSGVMDEQF
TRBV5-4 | ASSSGTENEKLF
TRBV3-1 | ASSPQRTSGNTIY
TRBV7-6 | ASSLLFGTEAF
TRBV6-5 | ASKDGANEKLF
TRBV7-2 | ASSLAPQPSSKNIQY
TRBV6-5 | ASSEGQLNEKLF
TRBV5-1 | ASSRGVPTDTQY
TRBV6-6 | ASSPYPPDGAWY
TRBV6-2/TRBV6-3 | ASSLDANLLQETQY
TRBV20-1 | SAEAREGSPLH
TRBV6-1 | ASSERYEPQH
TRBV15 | ATSRGGDTEAF
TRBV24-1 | ATRRRIADTQY
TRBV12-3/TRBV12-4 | ASSQGTGLH
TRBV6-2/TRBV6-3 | ASRDLAGWEQF
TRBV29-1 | SVVKDTGELF
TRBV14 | ASSQDPGPPTNTEAF
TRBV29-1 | SVARAIGTDTQY
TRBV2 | ASSVSAGGSYEQY
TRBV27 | ASSLLRTHNIYEQY
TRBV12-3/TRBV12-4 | ASSLGGLAGDTDTQY
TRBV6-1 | ASSEKEGGTEAF
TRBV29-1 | SVVPVSSTDTQY
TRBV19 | ASSAADSSSGNTIY
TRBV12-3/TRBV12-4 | ASRDSSTGSYGYT
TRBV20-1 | SARDRQGYGYT
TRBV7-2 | ASSPLDRPNTGELF
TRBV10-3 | AIRGQGKMTEAF
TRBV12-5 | ASGRGPGEAF
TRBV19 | ASRLIPDTGELF
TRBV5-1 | ASRKIQGRQETQY
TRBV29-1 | SVEDIPGATDTQY
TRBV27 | ASSSGLEYNEQF
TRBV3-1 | ASRPLAASYNEQF
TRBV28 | ASSSYQSTDTQY
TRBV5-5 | ASSLDGGVTDTQY
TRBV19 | ASNDRGNTEAF